Following are 25 T cell receptor beta chains from one sample sequenced in a study of blood T cell repertoires in COVID-19. Method: immunoSEQ multiplex PCR; TCRdb's copy keeps in-frame clones and lacks some. This sample carries approximately 250,000 clones, about 90% of them seen once, and the ten largest clones take roughly 4%. Input material: PBMCs or T cells enriched from blood (not recorded which). These receptors were collected from a young woman with acute COVID-19.

The chain joins TRBV5-4 to TRBJ2-1; 12 bases are a match to TRBD2. V shed 3 bases, J shed 6 bases, and the junction held 13 bases outside the gene matches. The CDR3 totals 18 residues. Per germline, CDR1 SGHNT and CDR2 YYREEE (reference sequence). The CDR3 DNA follows: TGTGCCAGCAGCTACTCAGATTCTAGCGGGAGGGGTGGCAATGAGCAGTTCTTC. Amino acid sequence: CASSYSDSSGRGGNEQFF.

The gene calls are TRBV9 and TRBJ2-1; 13 nucleotides line up with TRBD2. Germline values: CDR1 SGDLS, CDR2 YYNGEE. The ends lost 4 bases at V and 9 bases at J; junction bases unmatched: 10. The CDR3 extends over 16 amino acids. The CDR3 here is CASSIGTSGAWGEQFF. CDR3 nucleotide sequence: TGTGCCAGCAGCATCGGGACTAGCGGGGCCTGGGGTGAGCAGTTCTTC.

The V and J genes are TRBV19 and TRBJ1-6; D ambiguous. This CDR3 has 13 residues. Germline CDR1 and CDR2: LNHDA and SQIVND (reference sequence). With 5 bases removed from V and 10 bases from J, the gap between germline ends came to 12 bases. CDR3 residues: CASSLPSGSPLHF. CDR3 coding DNA: TGTGCCAGTAGTTTACCGAGCGGATCACCCCTCCACTTT.

The genes are TRBV30 and TRBJ1-3; 7 nucleotides agree with TRBD1. Germline V gene data show CDR1 as GTSNPN and CDR2 as SVGIG (reference sequence). The CDR3 covers 15 residues. J was trimmed by 0 bases and V by 3 bases; bases with no gene match: 5. This CDR3 reads CAWSIGTVSGNTIYF. DNA for the CDR3: TGTGCCTGGAGCATAGGGACAGTCTCTGGAAACACCATATATTTT.

The J gene is TRBJ1-1, the V gene TRBV7-2, with 9 nucleotides matching TRBD1. In germline, CDR1 is SGHTA, CDR2 FQGNSA. Trimming took 3 bases from V and 4 from J; bases not matched to a gene: 6. The CDR3 covers 15 residues. The CDR3 loop is CASSFGQGLGTEAFF. Here the CDR3 DNA reads TGTGCCAGCAGCTTCGGACAGGGGTTGGGCACTGAAGCTTTCTTT.

The gene calls are TRBV29-1 and TRBJ1-3, with 9 bases identical to TRBD1. The V gene end was trimmed by 6 bases and the J gene end by 3 bases; junction bases not matched to a gene: 3. The CDR3 is made up of 13 amino acids. Germline V gene lookup returns CDR1 SQVTM and CDR2 ANQGSEA. The CDR3, as DNA: TGCAGCGTGAGACAGGGGGGTGGAAACACCATATATTTT. Its translation is CSVRQGGGNTIYF.

CDR3 amino acids: CASSQGLAGMETQYF. CDR3 DNA sequence: TGTGCCAGCAGCCAGGGACTAGCGGGAATGGAGACCCAGTACTTC. The chain uses TRBV3-1 (or the pseudogene TRBV3-2) and TRBJ2-5, with 13 bases that match TRBD2. The V gene's germline CDR1 is LGHDT and CDR2 YNNKEL (reference sequence). The CDR3 spans 15 residues. With V trimmed by 3 bases and J by 5 bases, 3 bases remained unmatched.

J is TRBJ2-3 and V is TRBV19; D remains ambiguous. Between the trimmed V and J ends, which lost 8 bases and 6 bases, there was a span of 9 bases. This CDR3 comprises 11 residues. Germline values: CDR1 LNHDA, CDR2 SQIVND (reference sequence). The DNA of the CDR3 is TGTGCCAGTCAAATGTTGGATACGCAGTATTTT. Protein: CASQMLDTQYF.

This clone has only one observation. This chain connects TRBV19 to TRBJ2-7, with 10 bases identical to TRBD1. CDR3 length: 14 residues. CDR1 and CDR2 from the germline V gene are LNHDA and SQIVND (reference sequence). V dropped 3 bases and J dropped 6; count of bases not matched to a gene: 5. The CDR3: CASSIGTGASEQYF. The CDR3 DNA is TGTGCCAGTAGTATTGGGACAGGGGCCTCCGAGCAGTACTTC.

The chain is built from TRBV7-9 and TRBJ2-5, with D possibly TRBD1 on 6 matching bases. V lost 1 base, J lost 5 bases, and 17 bases lay in between. The germline gives CDR1 SEHNR, CDR2 FQNEAQ (reference sequence). The CDR3 spans 16 residues. Here the CDR3 DNA reads TGTGCCAGCAGCTTAGAGTTGGGCAGGGGCTGGGAGACCCAGTACTTC. It encodes CASSLELGRGWETQYF.

V and J are TRBV6-1 and TRBJ2-5; 7 bases are shared with TRBD2. Germline lookup yields CDR1 MNHNS and CDR2 SASEGT. The length of the CDR3 is 18 residues. V gave up 4 bases and J gave up 2 bases; unmatched junction bases: 16. This CDR3 reads CASSAAGASSIGQETQYF. CDR3 coding DNA: TGTGCCAGCAGTGCGGCGGGAGCGTCCAGTATAGGACAAGAGACCCAGTACTTC.

This chain joins TRBV7-3 and TRBJ2-3; D not certain. This CDR3 has 13 residues. CDR1 SGHTA and CDR2 FQGTGA come from the germline V gene. Trimming stripped 2 bases from V and 6 bases from J, with 9 bases between. CDR3 residues: CASSLSNEDTQYF. In DNA form, the CDR3 reads TGTGCCAGCAGCTTATCGAACGAGGATACGCAGTATTTT. Looking up the rest from reference TRBV7-3 and TRBJ2-3 gives the full variable domain: GAGVSQTPSNKVTEKGKYVELRCDPISGHTALYWYRQSLGQGPEFLIYFQGTGAADDSGLPNDRFFAVRPEGSVSTLKIQRTERGDSAVYLCASSLSNEDTQYFGPGTRLTVL.

The count of this clone is one. V is TRBV6-5 and J is TRBJ1-1; TRBD1 matches 7 bases. Trimming took 4 bases from V and 0 from J; bases not matched to a gene: 5. The CDR3 spans 15 residues. CDR1 and CDR2 from the germline V gene are MNHEY and SVGAGI. The DNA for the CDR3 is TGTGCCAGCAGTTCACAGGGGAGCGTGAACACTGAAGCTTTCTTT. It encodes CASSSQGSVNTEAFF.

The chain links TRBV3-1 (or the pseudogene TRBV3-2) to TRBJ2-7; no reliable D call. In germline, CDR1 is LGHDT, CDR2 YNNKEL (reference sequence). Trimming took off 5 bases at V and 0 bases at J, with 11 bases between the two ends. This CDR3 is built from 14 residues. CDR3 nucleotides: TGTGCCAGCAGCGAGGCGCTGGACTCCTACGAGCAGTACTTC. Encoded protein: CASSEALDSYEQYF.

V is TRBV19 and J is TRBJ2-1, with 12 bases aligning to TRBD2. The CDR3 sequence is 16 residues long. CDR1 and CDR2 from the germline V gene are LNHDA and SQIVND (reference sequence). J was trimmed by 4 bases and V by 0 bases; bases with no gene match: 1. CDR3 sequence: CASSIDLAGGYNEQFF. In DNA, the CDR3 is TGTGCCAGTAGTATAGATCTAGCGGGAGGGTACAATGAGCAGTTCTTC. The complete variable domain, with remaining parts taken from reference TRBV19 and TRBJ2-1, reads DGGITQSPKYLFRKEGQNVTLSCEQNLNHDAMYWYRQDPGQGLRLIYYSQIVNDFQKGDIAEGYSVSREKKESFPLTVTSAQKNPTAFYLCASSIDLAGGYNEQFFGPGTRLTVL.

The J gene is TRBJ2-7, the V gene TRBV5-1, with D maybe TRBD2 (5 bases). The CDR3 runs to 14 residues. Germline values: CDR1 SGHRS, CDR2 YFSETQ. With 4 bases removed from V and 4 bases from J, the gap between germline ends came to 15 bases. The CDR3 nucleotides are TGCGCCAGCAGCCCCGTGGGAGTTGATTACGAGCAGTACTTC. Translation gives CASSPVGVDYEQYF. Full variable domain (rest looked up from reference TRBV5-1 and TRBJ2-7): KAGVTQTPRYLIKTRGQQVTLSCSPISGHRSVSWYQQTPGQGLQFLFEYFSETQRNKGNFPGRFSGRQFSNSRSEMNVSTLELGDSALYLCASSPVGVDYEQYFGPGTRLTVT.

The chain has TRBV7-6 and TRBJ1-1, with 7 bases that match TRBD1. J gave up 4 bases and V 5 bases, and 13 bases lay outside the gene matches. The CDR3 runs 16 residues. Germline CDR1 SGHVS, CDR2 FNYEAQ. The CDR3 sequence is CASSQRTGGFPTEAFF. In nucleotides, the CDR3 is TGTGCCAGCAGCCAGAGGACAGGAGGGTTTCCCACTGAAGCTTTCTTT. The full variable domain, with the rest looked up from reference TRBV7-6 and TRBJ1-1, is GAGVSQSPRYKVTKRGQDVALRCDPISGHVSLYWYRQALGQGPEFLTYFNYEAQQDKSGLPNDRFSAERPEGSISTLTIQRTEQRDSAMYRCASSQRTGGFPTEAFFGQGTRLTVV.

This rearrangement joins TRBV27 to TRBJ2-2; D may be TRBD1 (6 bases). In germline, CDR1 is MNHEY, CDR2 SMNVEV (reference sequence). This CDR3 is built from 15 residues. V was trimmed by 3 bases and J by 4 bases, leaving 12 bases between them. The CDR3, as DNA: TGTGCCAGCAGTTTGGAGACAGGTCTCACCGGGGAGCTGTTTTTT. It encodes CASSLETGLTGELFF.

The chain has TRBV5-1 and TRBJ1-2; 8 bases map to TRBD1. CDR3 length equals 13 residues. Germline values: CDR1 SGHRS, CDR2 YFSETQ. V lost 4 bases and J lost 7; bases outside the gene matches: 6. DNA of the CDR3: TGCGCCAGCAGCGAAGACAGGGGTCGTGGCTACACCTTC. Amino acids: CASSEDRGRGYTF.

The gene calls are TRBV19 and TRBJ2-1; TRBD2 matches 11 bases. In germline, CDR1 is LNHDA, CDR2 SQIVND (reference sequence). The CDR3 loop spans 17 amino acids. The trim removed 0 bases at V and 7 bases at J, leaving 8 bases unmatched. CDR3 sequence (DNA): TGTGCCAGTAGTATAGATCGGGTAGCGGGAGGGCGAAATGAGCAGTTCTTC. Translation: CASSIDRVAGGRNEQFF.

The CDR3 reads CASTSGRAVGEKLFF. The DNA of the CDR3 is TGTGCCAGCACGTCCGGCAGGGCGGTCGGCGAAAAACTGTTTTTT. This chain uses TRBV2 with TRBJ1-4; weak D call: TRBD1 (5 bases). The length of the CDR3 is 15 residues. The V gene's germline CDR1 is SNHLY and CDR2 FYNNEI. Between the trimmed V and J ends, which lost 7 bases and 8 bases, there was a span of 20 bases. Drawing the rest from reference TRBV2 and TRBJ1-4, the complete variable domain is EPEVTQTPSHQVTQMGQEVILRCVPISNHLYFYWYRQILGQKVEFLVSFYNNEISEKSEIFDDQFSVERPDGSNFTLKIRSTKLEDSAMYFCASTSGRAVGEKLFFGSGTQLSVL.

The rearrangement uses TRBV16 and TRBJ1-2; D remains ambiguous. Germline values: CDR1 KGHSY, CDR2 FQNENV. This CDR3 spans 11 amino acids. V was clipped by 4 bases and J by 7 bases, with 7 bases between them. CDR3 amino acids: CASSPGSGYTF. CDR3 in DNA: TGTGCCAGCAGCCCGGGGAGTGGCTACACCTTC. The full variable domain, with the rest looked up from reference TRBV16 and TRBJ1-2, is GEEVAQTPKHLVRGEGQKAKLYCAPIKGHSYVFWYQQVLKNEFKFLISFQNENVFDETGMPKERFSAKCLPNSPCSLEIQATKLEDSAVYFCASSPGSGYTFGSGTRLTVV.

This chain connects TRBV6-5 to TRBJ2-1; the D gene is possibly TRBD1 (5 bases). CDR3 length: 13 amino acids. Germline CDR1 MNHEY, CDR2 SVGAGI. The V end lost 7 bases, the J end lost 10 bases, and 17 bases lay between the germline ends. For the CDR3, the DNA is TGTGCCAGCAAGGGGCAGGAGAGGTTCGAGCAGTTCTTC. Translating gives CASKGQERFEQFF.

This chain links TRBV24-1 with TRBJ1-1; unclear D gene. The V gene's germline CDR1 is KGHDR and CDR2 SFDVKD. V lost 10 bases to trimming and J lost 3 bases, with 17 bases between them. The length of the CDR3 is 14 residues. The CDR3 sequence: CATQEAVRDTEAFF. The CDR3 DNA follows: TGTGCCACTCAGGAGGCAGTACGGGACACTGAAGCTTTCTTT.

V usage is TRBV27 and J usage is TRBJ1-3, with TRBD1 as a possible D gene (5 bases). CDR1 MNHEY and CDR2 SMNVEV come from the germline V gene (reference sequence). V was clipped by 6 bases and J by 1 base, with 16 bases between them. This CDR3 comprises 16 residues. The CDR3 reads CASSITGTLSGNTIYF. The CDR3 coding sequence is TGTGCCAGCAGCATAACCGGGACTTTATCTGGAAACACCATATATTTT.